This T cell receptor (beta chain) was obtained from a study of identical twins. Each donor was a healthy Caucasian. This CDR3 has 13 residues. Deletions cut 4 bases from V and 12 bases from J, with 16 bases between. Germline values: CDR1 MNHNS, CDR2 SASEGT. This clonotype was recorded a few times. Its antigen remains unidentified. TCRdb re-analysed the 5' RACE reads in MiXCR, keeping a single row per CDR3 protein. The table records 690,000 or so distinct CDR3 sequences, around 8.3% of them present only once. General observations from the study: Fewer insertions characterized abundant cord blood beta clonotypes, whereas memory repertoires showed none. Out-of-frame alpha sequences shared between twins exhibited an excess of low generation probability. Cross-sectional statistical analysis was relied on for the conclusions, without the same donors being followed.

The sample was also reused in another study, on yellow fever vaccine responses in identical twins.

This TCR derives from a woman under 30 in good health. The sequenced sample consisted of PBMCs. This chain joins TRBV6-1 and TRBJ2-1; D call uncertain. CDR3 residues: CASSVGQIEVQFF. Written as DNA, the CDR3 is TGTGCCAGCAGTGTGGGCCAAATAGAGGTGCAGTTCTTC.